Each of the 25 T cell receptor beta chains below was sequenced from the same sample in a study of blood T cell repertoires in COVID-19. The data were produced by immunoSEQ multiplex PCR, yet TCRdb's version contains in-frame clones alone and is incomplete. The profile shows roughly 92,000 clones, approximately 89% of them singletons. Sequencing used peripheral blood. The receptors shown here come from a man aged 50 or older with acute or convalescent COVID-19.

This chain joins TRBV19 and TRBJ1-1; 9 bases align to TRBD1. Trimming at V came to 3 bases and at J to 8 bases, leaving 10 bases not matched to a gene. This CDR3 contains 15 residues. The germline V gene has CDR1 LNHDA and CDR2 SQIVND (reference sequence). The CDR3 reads CASSIRTGVGTEAFF. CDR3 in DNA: TGTGCCAGTAGTATCAGGACAGGGGTGGGTACGGAAGCTTTCTTT.

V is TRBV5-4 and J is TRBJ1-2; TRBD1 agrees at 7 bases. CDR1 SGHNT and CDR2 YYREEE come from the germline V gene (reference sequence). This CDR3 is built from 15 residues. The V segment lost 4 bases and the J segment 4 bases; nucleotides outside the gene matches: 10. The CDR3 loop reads CASSEDRERGYGYTF. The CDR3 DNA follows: TGTGCCAGCAGCGAAGACAGGGAGAGGGGCTATGGCTACACCTTC.

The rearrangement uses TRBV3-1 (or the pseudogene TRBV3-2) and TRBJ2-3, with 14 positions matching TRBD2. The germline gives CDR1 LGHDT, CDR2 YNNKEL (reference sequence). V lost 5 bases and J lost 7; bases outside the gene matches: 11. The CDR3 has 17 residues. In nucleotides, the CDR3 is TGTGCCAGCAGCTTAAATCGACTAGCGGGAGGGGGTAATACGCAGTATTTT. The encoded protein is CASSLNRLAGGGNTQYF.

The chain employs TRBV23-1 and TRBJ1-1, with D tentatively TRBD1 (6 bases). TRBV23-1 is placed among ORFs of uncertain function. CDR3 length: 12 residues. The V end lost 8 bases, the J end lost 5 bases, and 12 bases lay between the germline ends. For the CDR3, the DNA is TGCGCCAGCCATCGACAGGAGACTGAAGCTTTCTTT. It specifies CASHRQETEAFF.

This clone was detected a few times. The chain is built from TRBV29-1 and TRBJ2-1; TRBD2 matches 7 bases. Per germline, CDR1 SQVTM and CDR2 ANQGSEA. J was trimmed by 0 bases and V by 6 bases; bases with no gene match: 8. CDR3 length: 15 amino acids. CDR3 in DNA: TGCAGCGTCGCCTTACTAGCGCACTCCTACAATGAGCAGTTCTTC. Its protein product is CSVALLAHSYNEQFF.

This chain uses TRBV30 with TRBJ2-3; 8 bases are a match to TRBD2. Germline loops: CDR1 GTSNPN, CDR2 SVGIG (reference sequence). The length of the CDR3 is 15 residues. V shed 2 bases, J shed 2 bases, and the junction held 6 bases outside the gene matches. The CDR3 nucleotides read TGTGCCTGGAGTCGGGGTAGCGGGGCCACAGATACGCAGTATTTT. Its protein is CAWSRGSGATDTQYF.

DNA for the CDR3: TGTGCCAGCAGTCGCAACAGGGGGCCTGAGCAGTTCTTC. As protein: CASSRNRGPEQFF. The chain recombines TRBV6-5 with TRBJ2-1; 9 nucleotides align to TRBD1. This CDR3 contains 13 residues. V was clipped by 5 bases and J by 9 bases; unmatched bases: 5. Germline loops: CDR1 MNHEY, CDR2 SVGAGI.

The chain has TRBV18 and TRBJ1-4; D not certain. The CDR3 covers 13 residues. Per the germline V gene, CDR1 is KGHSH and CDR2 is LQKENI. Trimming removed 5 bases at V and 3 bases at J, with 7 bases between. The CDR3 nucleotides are TGTGCCAGCTCAGTAGAATCTAATGAAAAACTGTTTTTT. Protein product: CASSVESNEKLFF.

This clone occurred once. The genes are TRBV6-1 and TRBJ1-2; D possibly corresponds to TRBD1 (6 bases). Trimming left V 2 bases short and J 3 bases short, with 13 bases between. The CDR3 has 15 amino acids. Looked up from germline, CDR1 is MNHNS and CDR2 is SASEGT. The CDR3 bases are TGTGCCAGCAGTGAAAGAAGGGACAATCACTATGGCTACACCTTC. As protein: CASSERRDNHYGYTF.

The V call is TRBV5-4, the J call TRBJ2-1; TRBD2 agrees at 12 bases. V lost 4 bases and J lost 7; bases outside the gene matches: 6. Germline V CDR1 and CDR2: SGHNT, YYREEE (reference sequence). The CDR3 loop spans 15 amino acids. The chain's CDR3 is CASSPWTSGINEQFF. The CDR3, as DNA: TGTGCCAGCAGCCCTTGGACTAGCGGGATAAATGAGCAGTTCTTC.

CDR3 nucleotides: TGCGCCAGCCAGGCCTTCGGGGATGGCTACACCTTC. This encodes CASQAFGDGYTF. The V call is TRBV10-2, the J call TRBJ1-2; no clear D. This CDR3 is 12 amino acids long. Trimming took off 8 bases at V and 6 bases at J, with 13 bases between the two ends. Germline values: CDR1 WSHSY, CDR2 SAAADI.

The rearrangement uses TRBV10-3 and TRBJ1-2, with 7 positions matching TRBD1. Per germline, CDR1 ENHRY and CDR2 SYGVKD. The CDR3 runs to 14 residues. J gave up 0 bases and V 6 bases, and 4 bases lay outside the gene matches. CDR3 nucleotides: TGTGCCATCAGACAGGGGTCAACTAACTATGGCTACACCTTC. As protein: CAIRQGSTNYGYTF.

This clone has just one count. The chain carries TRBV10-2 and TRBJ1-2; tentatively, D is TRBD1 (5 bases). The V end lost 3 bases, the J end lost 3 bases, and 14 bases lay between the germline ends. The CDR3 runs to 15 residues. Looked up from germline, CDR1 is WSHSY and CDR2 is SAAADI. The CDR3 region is CASSDARGGDYGYTF. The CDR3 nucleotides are TGCGCCAGCAGTGACGCGCGGGGAGGGGACTATGGCTACACCTTC.

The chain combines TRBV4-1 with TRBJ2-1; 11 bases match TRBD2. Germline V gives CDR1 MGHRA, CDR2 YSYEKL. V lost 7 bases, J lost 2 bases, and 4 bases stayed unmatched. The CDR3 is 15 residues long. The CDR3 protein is CASNRLAGTYNEQFF. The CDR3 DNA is TGCGCCAGCAACCGACTAGCGGGGACCTACAATGAGCAGTTCTTC.

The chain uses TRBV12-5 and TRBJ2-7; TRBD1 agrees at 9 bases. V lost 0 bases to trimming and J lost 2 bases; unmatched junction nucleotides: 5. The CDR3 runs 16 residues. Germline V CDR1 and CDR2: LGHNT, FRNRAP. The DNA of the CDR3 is TGTGCTAGTGGTTTGGTCTTGGACAGGGGTCCCTACGAGCAGTACTTC. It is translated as CASGLVLDRGPYEQYF.

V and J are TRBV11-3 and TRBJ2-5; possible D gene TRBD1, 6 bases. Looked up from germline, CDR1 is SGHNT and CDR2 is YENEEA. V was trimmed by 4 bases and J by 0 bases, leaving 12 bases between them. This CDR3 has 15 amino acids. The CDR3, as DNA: TGTGCCAGCAGCTCCTCGGGACACCACCAAGAGACCCAGTACTTC. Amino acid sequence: CASSSSGHHQETQYF.

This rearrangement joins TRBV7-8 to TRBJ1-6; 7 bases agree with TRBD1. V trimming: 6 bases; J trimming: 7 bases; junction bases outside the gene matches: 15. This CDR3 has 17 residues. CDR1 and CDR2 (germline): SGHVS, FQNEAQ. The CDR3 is CASSPERGQTQNSPLHF. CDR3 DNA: TGTGCCAGCAGTCCTGAGAGGGGGCAAACTCAAAATTCACCCCTCCACTTT. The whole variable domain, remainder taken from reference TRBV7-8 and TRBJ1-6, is GAGVSQSPRYKVAKRGQDVALRCDPISGHVSLFWYQQALGQGPEFLTYFQNEAQLDKSGLPSDRFFAERPEGSVSTLKIQRTQQEDSAVYLCASSPERGQTQNSPLHFGNGTRLTVT.

The CDR3 reads CASSLESGPTYEQYF. CDR3 in DNA: TGTGCCAGCAGCTTAGAATCAGGCCCCACCTACGAGCAGTACTTC. This sequence joins TRBV7-8 and TRBJ2-7; D is ambiguous. V lost 1 base to trimming and J lost 2 bases, with 12 bases between them. In germline, CDR1 is SGHVS, CDR2 FQNEAQ. CDR3 length: 15 residues.

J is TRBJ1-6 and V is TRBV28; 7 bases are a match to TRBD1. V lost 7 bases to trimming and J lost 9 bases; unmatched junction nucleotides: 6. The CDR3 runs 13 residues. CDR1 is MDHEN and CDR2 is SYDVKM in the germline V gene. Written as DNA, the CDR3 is TGTGCCAGCAAGCAAGGGGGCTCTTCACCCCTCCACTTT. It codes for CASKQGGSSPLHF.

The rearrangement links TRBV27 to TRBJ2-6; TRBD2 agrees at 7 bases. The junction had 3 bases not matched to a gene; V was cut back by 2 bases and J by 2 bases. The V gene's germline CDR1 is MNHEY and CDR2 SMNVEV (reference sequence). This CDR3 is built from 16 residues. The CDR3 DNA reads TGTGCCAGCAGTTTAGGGAGGGGAGCTGGGGCCAACGTCCTGACTTTC. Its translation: CASSLGRGAGANVLTF.

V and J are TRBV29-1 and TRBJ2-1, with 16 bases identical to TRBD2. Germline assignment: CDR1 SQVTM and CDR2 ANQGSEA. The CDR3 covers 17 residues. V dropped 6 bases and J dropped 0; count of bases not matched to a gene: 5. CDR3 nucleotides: TGCAGCGTCGATGGGACTAGCGGGAGGGGCTCCTACAATGAGCAGTTCTTC. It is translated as CSVDGTSGRGSYNEQFF.

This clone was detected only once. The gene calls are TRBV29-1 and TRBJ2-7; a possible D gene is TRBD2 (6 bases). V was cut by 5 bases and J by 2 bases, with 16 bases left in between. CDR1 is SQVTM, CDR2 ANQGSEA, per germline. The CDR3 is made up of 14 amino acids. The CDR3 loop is CSVSAGGGTYEQYF. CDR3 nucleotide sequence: TGCAGCGTTAGTGCCGGTGGGGGGACCTACGAGCAGTACTTC.

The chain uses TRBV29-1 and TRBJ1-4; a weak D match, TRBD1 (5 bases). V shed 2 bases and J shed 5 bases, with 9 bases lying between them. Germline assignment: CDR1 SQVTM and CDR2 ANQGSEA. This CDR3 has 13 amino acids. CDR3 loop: CSVEWAGNEKLFF. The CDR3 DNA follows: TGCAGCGTTGAATGGGCAGGGAATGAAAAACTGTTTTTT.

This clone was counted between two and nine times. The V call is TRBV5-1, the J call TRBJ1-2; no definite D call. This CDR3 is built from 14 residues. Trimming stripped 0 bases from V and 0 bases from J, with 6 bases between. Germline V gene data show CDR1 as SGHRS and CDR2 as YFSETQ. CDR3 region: CASSLDSSNYGYTF. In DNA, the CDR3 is TGCGCCAGCAGCTTGGACAGCTCTAACTATGGCTACACCTTC.

The CDR3 region is CATDPSGLAGGVGHNEQFF. In DNA, the CDR3 is TGTGCCACCGATCCCTCCGGACTAGCGGGAGGGGTAGGGCACAATGAGCAGTTCTTC. J is TRBJ2-1 and V is TRBV24-1; 15 nucleotides line up with TRBD2. The V and J ends lost 9 bases and 5 bases, in that order; junction bases with no gene match: 16. Germline values: CDR1 KGHDR, CDR2 SFDVKD. The CDR3 spans 19 residues.